The clone carrying this T cell receptor (delta chain) has ten or more counts. What it binds is unknown. A read error may be the cause here, since a much bigger clone is one base away. This same CDR3 is encoded by further DNA sequences in the sample. TCRdb re-identified clones in the multiplex PCR reads via CATT. The sample carries about 57,000 delta-chain clones, over 1.5% recorded once. Gammadelta T cells were flow-sorted from PBMC into Vgamma9/Vdelta2+ and Vdelta2-negative populations for bulk analysis. The V gene's germline CDR1 is TSWWSYY and CDR2 QGS. Trimming pared 2 bases from V and 0 bases from J, leaving 7 bases between. The CDR3 has 14 amino acids. The record originates from a study of γδ T cells in repeated Plasmodium falciparum infection. The study, taken as a whole, reports: Donors in Mali lived in a small rural village, largely one ethnic group.

This sequence joins TRDV1 and TRDJ1; D perhaps matches TRDD3 (5 bases). This TCR came from a pool of human donors (malaria-infected and uninfected, not separated). The sequencing sample was made of gamma-delta T cells from blood. The CDR3: CALGELGYTDKLIF. CDR3 nucleotide sequence: TGTGCTCTTGGGGAATTGGGGTACACCGATAAACTCATCTTT.